This TCR beta chain derives from a study of OX40 agonist ivuxolimab in advanced cancers. Study background: Age averaged around 58 years (range roughly 23 to 79), and 80% to 90% were male. There were three patients with partial responses, one having hepatocellular carcinoma and two cutaneous melanoma.

This clone has just one count. Using immunoSEQ multiplex PCR, the repertoire was profiled, and TCRdb retains in-frame clones only, with some absent. Here the sample spans some 77,000 clones, 70% to 90% being singletons. This specimen consisted of CD4+ or CD8+ T cells sorted from blood, obtained in a trial of the OX40 agonist ivuxolimab. The sequence came from an adult with an advanced solid tumor such as melanoma, head and neck, liver or kidney cancer.

The CDR3 sequence is CASSDSIGQYNEQFF. CDR3 nucleotides: TGTGCCAGCAGTGACTCGATTGGACAGTACAATGAGCAGTTCTTC. This sequence joins TRBV6-4 and TRBJ2-1; D perhaps matches TRBD1 (6 bases). Germline V CDR1 and CDR2: MRHNA, SNTAGT. Trimming shortened V by 0 bases and J by 4 bases, and 10 bases separated the two germline ends. The CDR3 consists of 15 residues.